This T cell receptor (beta chain) is drawn from a study of identical twins. Overall study results and limits: Recombination models fit unrelated individuals' TCR alpha sharing but underestimated twins'.

CDR3 length: 15 residues. From germline, CDR1 is SGDLS and CDR2 YYNGEE. V was clipped by 0 bases and J by 1 base, with 9 bases between them. MiXCR, applied by TCRdb to the 5' RACE reads, yields one record per CDR3 protein. This table holds approximately 210,000 distinct CDR3 sequences, about 16% found once. Worth noting for this clonotype: Its antigen remains unknown.

These data were likewise used in another study, on T cells expressing NK-cell markers. According to that study: Sorted CD3+CD56+NKG2C+, CD3+CD56+NKG2C- and CD3+CD56-NKG2C+ T-cell subsets were beta-chain profiled. HCMV specificity was not established for the expanded NKG2C+ T cell clones.

The chain employs TRBV9 and TRBJ2-3; D perhaps matches TRBD2 (5 bases). The clonotype originates from a woman aged 18-30 years in good health. The sequencing input was CD8+ T cells sorted from blood. In DNA form, the CDR3 reads TGTGCCAGCAGCGTAGACCTTAGCGGCACAGATACGCAGTATTTT. It yields the protein CASSVDLSGTDTQYF.